These 30 T cell receptor beta chains came from one sample sequenced in a study of CD8+ T cells in alopecia areata. Following extraction, RNA underwent reverse transcription to cDNA, which served as the sequencing template. Clones were read by immunoSEQ multiplex PCR, and TCRdb kept only the in-frame ones, dropping some. Seen here are over 120,000 clones, about 60% observed once, and the top ten hold around 6%. Sequencing was performed on CD4+ T cells sorted from blood, taken at week 0. The receptors derive from a human donor with alopecia areata.

The table lists this clone with many counts. Other DNA sequences of this sample code for an identical CDR3. The V call is TRBV30, the J call TRBJ2-3; D may be TRBD2 (5 bases). The ends were cut back, 1 base at V and 1 base at J, with 6 bases in the middle. CDR1 and CDR2 (germline): GTSNPN, SVGIG (reference sequence). The CDR3 runs to 13 residues. In DNA form, the CDR3 reads TGTGCCTGGAGTGGTAGCGGCACAGATACGCAGTATTTT. This translates into CAWSGSGTDTQYF. Drawing the rest from reference TRBV30 and TRBJ2-3, the complete variable domain is SQTIHQWPATLVQPVGSPLSLECTVEGTSNPNLYWYRQAAGRGLQLLFYSVGIGQISSEVPQNLSASRPQDRQFILSSKKLLLSDSGFYLCAWSGSGTDTQYFGPGTRLTVL.

V and J are TRBV2 and TRBJ1-1, with a weak D call TRBD1 (5 bases). Looked up from germline, CDR1 is SNHLY and CDR2 is FYNNEI. This CDR3 has 15 residues. Deletions cut 7 bases from V and 0 bases from J, with 15 bases between. The CDR3 sequence: CASTGRAAMNTEAFF. The CDR3 nucleotides read TGTGCCAGCACCGGCAGGGCCGCTATGAACACTGAAGCTTTCTTT.

This clone was observed a handful of times. This sequence joins TRBV5-1 and TRBJ2-5, with D possibly matching TRBD2 (5 bases). Germline V CDR1 and CDR2: SGHRS, YFSETQ. The CDR3 consists of 13 residues. V lost 7 bases and J 2 bases, leaving 12 bases between the germline ends. The CDR3 DNA sequence: TGCGCCAGCCGACGGGAAGTACAAGAGACCCAGTACTTC. As protein: CASRREVQETQYF.

This clone was found a few times. The genes are TRBV29-1 and TRBJ1-2; D is unresolved. This CDR3 is built from 12 residues. Germline V gene data show CDR1 as SQVTM and CDR2 as ANQGSEA. The V end was cut by 4 bases, the J end by 0 bases, with 6 bases between. CDR3 loop: CSVVFSNYGYTF. The CDR3 DNA reads as TGCAGCGTTGTGTTTTCTAACTATGGCTACACCTTC.

This rearrangement joins TRBV5-4 to TRBJ2-3; D might be TRBD2 (5 bases). The CDR3 spans 15 residues. Germline-derived CDR1 and CDR2 are SGHNT and YYREEE (reference sequence). The V and J ends lost 4 bases and 3 bases respectively, with 15 bases between them. The CDR3 region has the DNA TGTGCCAGCAGCCCTCGGGGTCGCGGGACAGATACGCAGTATTTT. It encodes CASSPRGRGTDTQYF.

The sample holds one count of this clone. This chain uses TRBV5-1 with TRBJ2-3; 7 bases align to TRBD1. V shed 0 bases and J 3 bases; nucleotides not matched to a gene: 4. The germline gives CDR1 SGHRS, CDR2 YFSETQ. The CDR3 sequence is 15 residues long. CDR3 sequence (DNA): TGCGCCAGCAGCTTGGTAGGACAGGCAACAGATACGCAGTATTTT. Translation: CASSLVGQATDTQYF. Complete variable domain (other parts from reference TRBV5-1 and TRBJ2-3): KAGVTQTPRYLIKTRGQQVTLSCSPISGHRSVSWYQQTPGQGLQFLFEYFSETQRNKGNFPGRFSGRQFSNSRSEMNVSTLELGDSALYLCASSLVGQATDTQYFGPGTRLTVL.

The chain is built from TRBV4-1 and TRBJ2-7, with D unresolved. The V gene's germline CDR1 is MGHRA and CDR2 YSYEKL. V gave up 1 base and J gave up 3 bases, with 7 bases separating them. CDR3 size: 13 residues. This chain's CDR3 is CASSQALGYEQYF. CDR3 in DNA: TGCGCCAGCAGCCAAGCCCTAGGCTACGAGCAGTACTTC.

The chain employs TRBV7-9 and TRBJ1-1, with 7 positions matching TRBD1. This CDR3 comprises 13 residues. Germline loops: CDR1 SEHNR, CDR2 FQNEAQ (reference sequence). After removal of 5 bases from V and 3 bases from J, the junction contained 3 bases not matched to a gene. CDR3 coding DNA: TGTGCCAGCAGCACGACAGGGTACACTGAAGCTTTCTTT. This sequence encodes CASSTTGYTEAFF.

In this sample, this clone turned up many times. The J gene is TRBJ2-4, the V gene TRBV2, with D possibly matching TRBD1 (5 bases). Trimming removed 2 bases at V and 3 bases at J, with 11 bases between. The CDR3 consists of 15 residues. In germline, CDR1 is SNHLY, CDR2 FYNNEI. CDR3 coding DNA: TGTGCCAGCAGTGAAAAGGGGCCCGGCAAAAACATTCAGTACTTC. Its translation: CASSEKGPGKNIQYF.

In this sample, this clone turned up once. The CDR3 sequence is CASSHTYGYSNQPQHF. The CDR3 DNA reads as TGCGCCAGCAGCCATACTTACGGGTATAGCAATCAGCCCCAGCATTTT. V is TRBV4-3 and J is TRBJ1-5; D is ambiguous. V lost 3 bases to trimming and J lost 0 bases, with 12 bases between them. The germline gives CDR1 LGHNA, CDR2 YSLEER. The CDR3 is made up of 16 amino acids.

The gene calls are TRBV6-5 and TRBJ1-6; D perhaps matches TRBD1 (5 bases). CDR1 MNHEY and CDR2 SVGAGI come from the germline V gene. The V end was cut by 5 bases, the J end by 6 bases, with 8 bases between. The CDR3 is made up of 13 amino acids. CDR3 sequence reads: CASSARGNSPLHF. For the CDR3, the DNA is TGTGCCAGCAGTGCTAGGGGTAATTCACCCCTCCACTTT.

The chain couples TRBV7-2 to TRBJ2-7; D not certain. CDR1 is SGHTA, CDR2 FQGNSA, per germline. The CDR3 has 13 amino acids. Trimming cost V 8 bases and J 4 bases, with 15 bases left between them. CDR3 bases: TGTGCCAGCGGGCCCTCGACCAGTTACGAGCAGTACTTC. This gives the protein CASGPSTSYEQYF.

This clone was observed a few times. J is TRBJ2-3 and V is TRBV10-3; D unresolved. Germline V gene lookup returns CDR1 ENHRY and CDR2 SYGVKD. V was cut by 2 bases and J by 3 bases, with 3 bases left in between. This CDR3 has 12 residues. The CDR3 is CAISEPTDTQYF. DNA of the CDR3: TGTGCCATCAGTGAGCCTACAGATACGCAGTATTTT.

This clone turned up a few times. The rearrangement joins TRBV14 to TRBJ1-4; D is ambiguous. This CDR3 comprises 13 residues. Deletions cut 7 bases from V and 5 bases from J, with 11 bases between. CDR1 SGHDN and CDR2 FVKESK come from the germline V gene. The CDR3 region has the DNA TGTGCCAGCACCTCAGGCCTGAATGAAAAACTGTTTTTT. Protein product: CASTSGLNEKLFF.

J is TRBJ2-7 and V is TRBV27, with TRBD1 as a possible D gene (6 bases). The length of the CDR3 is 16 residues. The V and J ends lost 5 bases and 3 bases respectively, with 20 bases between them. Germline-derived CDR1 and CDR2 are MNHEY and SMNVEV (reference sequence). The CDR3 region has the DNA TGTGCCAGCAGTCTCAACTCAGACGGACAGTTCTACGAGCAGTACTTC. As protein: CASSLNSDGQFYEQYF.

This clone showed up just a few times. The J gene is TRBJ1-2, the V gene TRBV4-2, with no clear D. CDR1 is LGHNA and CDR2 is YNFKEQ in the germline V gene. This CDR3 contains 16 residues. V was trimmed by 0 bases and J by 1 base, leaving 12 bases between them. CDR3 sequence reads: CASSQELGRNNYGYTF. CDR3 bases: TGTGCCAGCAGCCAAGAACTCGGACGGAATAACTATGGCTACACCTTC.

The chain links TRBV29-1 to TRBJ1-1; D remains ambiguous. The CDR3 runs 11 residues. Trimming removed 5 bases from V and 0 bases from J, with 4 bases in between. CDR1 SQVTM and CDR2 ANQGSEA come from the germline V gene. The CDR3 loop is CSVQVNTEAFF. The CDR3, as DNA: TGCAGCGTTCAGGTGAACACTGAAGCTTTCTTT. Supplemented by reference TRBV29-1 and TRBJ1-1, the full variable domain reads SAVISQKPSRDICQRGTSLTIQCQVDSQVTMMFWYRQQPGQSLTLIATANQGSEATYESGFVIDKFPISRPNLTFSTLTVSNMSPEDSSIYLCSVQVNTEAFFGQGTRLTVV.

This chain links TRBV5-1 with TRBJ2-1, with unresolved D. Looked up from germline, CDR1 is SGHRS and CDR2 is YFSETQ. Trimming shortened V by 0 bases and J by 4 bases, and 11 bases separated the two germline ends. The CDR3 runs to 15 residues. CDR3 protein: CASSLVRALYNEQFF. The CDR3, as DNA: TGCGCCAGCAGCTTGGTCCGGGCCCTATACAATGAGCAGTTCTTC.

This clone was seen more than once but under ten times. The chain is built from TRBV29-1 and TRBJ2-5; D might be TRBD1 (6 bases). Germline values: CDR1 SQVTM, CDR2 ANQGSEA. This CDR3 has 13 residues. Deletions cut 3 bases from V and 5 bases from J, with 13 bases between. CDR3 DNA: TGCAGCGTTGATAGGACAGCTAAGGAGACCCAGTACTTC. The encoded protein is CSVDRTAKETQYF.

The chain couples TRBV7-3 to TRBJ1-6, with D uncertain. CDR3 length: 16 amino acids. Germline lookup yields CDR1 SGHTA and CDR2 FQGTGA. The V end was cut by 3 bases, the J end by 3 bases, with 12 bases between. CDR3 bases: TGTGCCAGCAGCTTCCCCAGTGAAATCTATAATTCACCCCTCCACTTT. Translated, it gives CASSFPSEIYNSPLHF.

The genes are TRBV10-3 and TRBJ1-5; 9 bases are shared with TRBD1. This CDR3 region has 14 residues. Trimming at V came to 7 bases and at J to 5 bases, leaving 6 bases not matched to a gene. Germline CDR1 reads ENHRY; CDR2 reads SYGVKD. CDR3 coding DNA: TGTGCCATCAAGGGACAGGGTTCTGATCAGCCCCAGCATTTT. This sequence encodes CAIKGQGSDQPQHF.

The V gene is TRBV4-1, the J gene TRBJ2-2; D perhaps matches TRBD1 (6 bases). The CDR3 is 15 amino acids. Trimming cost V 3 bases and J 0 bases, with 8 bases left between them. Germline CDR1 and CDR2: MGHRA and YSYEKL. CDR3 bases: TGCGCCAGCAGCCAGGGACATTCGAACACCGGGGAGCTGTTTTTT. Translated, it gives CASSQGHSNTGELFF.

The chain recombines TRBV13 with TRBJ2-7; possibly TRBD1 or TRBD2 for D (5 bases each). CDR1 and CDR2 from the germline V gene are PRHDT and FYEKMQ (reference sequence). Between the trimmed V and J ends, which lost 6 bases and 0 bases, there was a span of 12 bases. CDR3 length: 14 amino acids. The CDR3 region has the DNA TGTGCCAGCAGGGGGCAGGGACCCTCCTACGAGCAGTACTTC. Protein sequence: CASRGQGPSYEQYF. The full variable domain, with the rest looked up from reference TRBV13 and TRBJ2-7, is AAGVIQSPRHLIKEKRETATLKCYPIPRHDTVYWYQQGPGQDPQFLISFYEKMQSDKGSIPDRFSAQQFSDYHSELNMSSLELGDSALYFCASRGQGPSYEQYFGPGTRLTVT.

The chain uses TRBV2 and TRBJ2-3; the D gene could be TRBD1 or TRBD2 (5 bases each). The CDR3 sequence is 14 residues long. V gave up 5 bases and J gave up 5 bases, with 14 bases separating them. Germline assignment: CDR1 SNHLY and CDR2 FYNNEI. The CDR3 DNA sequence: TGTGCCAGCAGTTCCGGGGCCGATAAAGATACGCAGTATTTT. Translating gives CASSSGADKDTQYF.

V usage is TRBV7-2 and J usage is TRBJ1-2, with D perhaps TRBD1 (5 bases). Germline-derived CDR1 and CDR2 are SGHTA and FQGNSA. The ends were cut back, 4 bases at V and 4 bases at J, with 16 bases in the middle. This CDR3 has 15 amino acids. CDR3 sequence: CASSYGTWEGYGYTF. CDR3 in DNA: TGTGCCAGCAGCTACGGGACCTGGGAGGGCTATGGCTACACCTTC.

There are a few counts of this clone. The rearrangement links TRBV29-1 to TRBJ2-6; no firm D call. The CDR3 spans 15 residues. Germline V gives CDR1 SQVTM, CDR2 ANQGSEA. The ends were cut back, 8 bases at V and 3 bases at J, with 17 bases in the middle. CDR3 sequence (DNA): TGCAGCCCCTTCCGGACCTTCAATGGGGCCAACGTCCTGACTTTC. Encoded protein: CSPFRTFNGANVLTF.

This clone was picked up one time. V is TRBV7-2 and J is TRBJ1-2, with TRBD1 identical over 9 bases. The CDR3 runs 16 residues. The V and J ends lost 2 bases and 2 bases, in that order; junction bases with no gene match: 6. CDR1 SGHTA and CDR2 FQGNSA come from the germline V gene. The CDR3 reads CASSLPGTGRNYGYTF. CDR3 coding DNA: TGTGCCAGCAGCTTACCAGGGACAGGGCGAAACTATGGCTACACCTTC.

This chain links TRBV30 with TRBJ2-7; no clear D. The length of the CDR3 is 14 residues. The germline CDR1 and CDR2 sequences are GTSNPN and SVGIG (reference sequence). The V end was cut by 3 bases, the J end by 3 bases, with 15 bases between. The CDR3 region has the DNA TGTGCCTGGAGCGGTACTCAGGCTCACTACGAGCAGTACTTC. Its protein product is CAWSGTQAHYEQYF.

The gene calls are TRBV27 and TRBJ1-1; the D is unclear. Per germline, CDR1 MNHEY and CDR2 SMNVEV (reference sequence). Trimming stripped 2 bases from V and 0 bases from J, with 7 bases between. The CDR3 sequence is 14 residues long. CDR3 coding DNA: TGTGCCAGCAGTTTAGGTTCGATGAACACTGAAGCTTTCTTT. This sequence encodes CASSLGSMNTEAFF.

The V call is TRBV19, the J call TRBJ1-6, with D possibly matching TRBD1 (6 bases). Between the trimmed V and J ends, which lost 5 bases and 5 bases, there was a span of 13 bases. The germline CDR1 and CDR2 sequences are LNHDA and SQIVND (reference sequence). The CDR3 runs to 15 residues. The CDR3 DNA sequence: TGTGCCAGTAGTCGCGGGACACTCGATAATTCACCCCTCCACTTT. Its translation: CASSRGTLDNSPLHF.